The rows below give T cell receptor beta chains drawn from one sample of a study of regulatory dendritic cells for organ transplantation. Some clones are missing from TCRdb's copy, which holds only in-frame ones; the method was immunoSEQ multiplex PCR. The repertoire has about 29,000 clones, about three quarters of them found once; the top ten carry about 2%. Material for sequencing was memory CD4+ T cells from blood. All receptors come from a human donor in good health. Each CDR3 is given without its conserved first and last residue. Fields, in order: V gene, J gene, CDR3 protein.

TRBV7-9	TRBJ2-3	ASSISGGTSTDTQY
TRBV28	TRBJ1-3	ASRRDTGNTIY
TRBV4-1	TRBJ2-5	ASSPASRKQETQY
TRBV18	TRBJ1-2	ASSPDRQASGYT
TRBV9	TRBJ2-7	ASSVAGSYEQY
TRBV5-8	TRBJ1-1	ASSLGSTGIAF
TRBV5-1	TRBJ2-1	ASSTGTSGTHEQF
TRBV4-3	TRBJ1-1	ASSQEDWLAEAF
TRBV19	TRBJ1-4	ASSIWTANEKLF
TRBV7-3	TRBJ2-1	ASSLAGGLNEQF
TRBV2	TRBJ2-3	ASSEGGQGYADTQY
TRBV4-3	TRBJ2-5	ASSSYKGQETQY